This T cell receptor beta chain was obtained from a study of blood T cell repertoires in COVID-19. Overall study context: Whether acute or convalescent, the COVID-19 samples came from the United States, Italy and Spain. From T cells, B-cell-depleted T cells, or PBMCs came the material, which was cDNA or gDNA.

The CDR3 is 13 amino acids. Per germline, CDR1 SGHTA and CDR2 FQGTGA. Between the trimmed V and J ends, which lost 0 bases and 6 bases, there was a span of 8 bases. Authors' methods: Nucleated cell number was recorded as an estimate derived from reference gene primer amplification. Method: immunoSEQ multiplex PCR; TCRdb's copy keeps in-frame clones and lacks some. V and J calls and clone size follow that table, whereas D and trimming were derived from the DNA. The repertoire holds a few hundred thousand clones, with around 81% as singletons. The sample taken for sequencing was peripheral blood. The receptor was isolated from a woman aged 60-75 years with acute or convalescent COVID-19. The chain joins TRBV7-3 to TRBJ1-1; a weak D match, TRBD1 (5 bases). The CDR3 loop is CASSLTGGSEAFF. CDR3 coding DNA: TGTGCCAGCAGCTTAACTGGGGGGTCTGAAGCTTTCTTT.